Below, one TCR beta chain is given with its context. Source study methods: Reference gene primer amplification in the assay estimated nucleated cell counts. Assay: immunoSEQ multiplex PCR; the TCRdb copy retains only in-frame clones and omits some. V and J calls and clone size are those listed in that table; D and trimming were worked out from the DNA. Of some 100,000 clones in the sample, 85% to 90% are singletons; the top ten hold approximately 1.1%. Germline CDR1 is MNHEY and CDR2 is SVGAGI. This CDR3 is 14 amino acids long. The J segment lost 6 bases and the V segment lost 7 bases, leaving 5 bases of the junction unmatched. The entry originates in a study of blood T cell repertoires in COVID-19. Turning to the study itself: COVID-19 samples, acute and convalescent, were from the United States, Italy and Spain. T cells, B-cell-depleted T cells, or PBMCs supplied cDNA or gDNA.

The TCR sequence derives from a human donor in a cohort sampled during active COVID-19. Sequenced material: peripheral blood. V usage is TRBV6-5 and J usage is TRBJ2-2; the match to TRBD1 covers 10 bases. The DNA for the CDR3 is TGTGCCAGCACCAGGGACAGGGGCCCCGGGGAGCTGTTTTTT. Amino acid sequence: CASTRDRGPGELFF.